These T cell receptor beta chains were read from a single sample in a study of T cell responses to AZD1222 COVID-19 vaccine. Generated by immunoSEQ multiplex PCR, the TCRdb table keeps only in-frame clones and is missing some. Of more than 110,000 clones listed, about 93% are singletons. The sequencing here drew on peripheral blood, taken on day 0 of AZD1222 vaccination. The source is an adult in good health. The CDR3 runs from the conserved cysteine through the conserved F or W. Fields, in order: D gene, J gene, V gene, CDR3 length, clone size, CDR3 DNA, CDR3 protein. D genes are given only for firm matches. Clone size, where shown, is once, few, many, or a class for clones that have expanded.

d_gene: NA; j_gene: TRBJ1-1; v_gene: TRBV14; len: 13; abundance: NA; CDR3nt: TGTGCCAGCAGCCAACAGATGAACACTGAAGCTTTCTTT; CDR3aa: CASSQQMNTEAFF
d_gene: NA; j_gene: TRBJ1-2; v_gene: TRBV5-1; len: 13; abundance: NA; CDR3nt: TGCGCCAGCAGCATAGACCGGGCGGAAGGCTACACCTTC; CDR3aa: CASSIDRAEGYTF
d_gene: NA; j_gene: TRBJ2-7; v_gene: TRBV20-1; len: 14; abundance: NA; CDR3nt: TGCAGTGCTAGTTCGCAGGGAAGCTCCTACGAGCAGTACTTC; CDR3aa: CSASSQGSSYEQYF
d_gene: NA; j_gene: TRBJ2-1; v_gene: TRBV5-6; len: 13; abundance: NA; CDR3nt: TGTGCCAGCAGCTTTGGGAGGATTAATGAGCAGTTCTTC; CDR3aa: CASSFGRINEQFF
d_gene: TRBD2; j_gene: TRBJ2-1; v_gene: TRBV2; len: 14; abundance: NA; CDR3nt: TGTGCCAGCAGCTCAGAGGCGGGAGACGATGAGCAGTTCTTC; CDR3aa: CASSSEAGDDEQFF
d_gene: TRBD1; j_gene: TRBJ1-2; v_gene: TRBV5-5; len: 14; abundance: few; CDR3nt: TGTGCCAGCAGCTGGTCATCAGGGGGAGATGGCTACACCTTC; CDR3aa: CASSWSSGGDGYTF
d_gene: NA; j_gene: TRBJ1-6; v_gene: TRBV5-4; len: 13; abundance: NA; CDR3nt: TGTGCCAGCAGCACTACACGACAATCACCCCTCCACTTT; CDR3aa: CASSTTRQSPLHF
d_gene: NA; j_gene: TRBJ2-1; v_gene: TRBV5-4; len: 13; abundance: NA; CDR3nt: TGTGCCAGCAGCTCGGTCGGAGGGAATGAGCAGTTCTTC; CDR3aa: CASSSVGGNEQFF
d_gene: NA; j_gene: TRBJ1-5; v_gene: TRBV19; len: 13; abundance: NA; CDR3nt: TGTGCCAGTAGGGGACACCCGGATCAGCCCCAGCATTTT; CDR3aa: CASRGHPDQPQHF
d_gene: NA; j_gene: TRBJ1-1; v_gene: TRBV11-1; len: 11; abundance: NA; CDR3nt: TGTGCCAGCAGCGAAAGCACTGAAGCTTTCTTT; CDR3aa: CASSESTEAFF
d_gene: NA; j_gene: TRBJ1-2; v_gene: TRBV27; len: 12; abundance: NA; CDR3nt: TGTGCCAGCGCAGGAAAATACTATGGCTACACCTTC; CDR3aa: CASAGKYYGYTF
d_gene: NA; j_gene: TRBJ1-3; v_gene: TRBV4-1; len: 16; abundance: NA; CDR3nt: TGCGCCAGCAGCCAAGGCCGGCCCGTCTCTGGAAACACCATATATTTT; CDR3aa: CASSQGRPVSGNTIYF
d_gene: NA; j_gene: TRBJ2-7; v_gene: TRBV12-2; len: 13; abundance: NA; CDR3nt: TGTGCAAGTCGCCCGGGACAGTTCTACGAGCAGTACTTC; CDR3aa: CASRPGQFYEQYF
d_gene: TRBD2; j_gene: TRBJ2-7; v_gene: TRBV2; len: 14; abundance: once; CDR3nt: TGTGCCAGCAGCGTCTCCGGGAGGGCGGGGGAGCAGTACTTC; CDR3aa: CASSVSGRAGEQYF
d_gene: TRBD2; j_gene: TRBJ2-1; v_gene: TRBV18; len: 17; abundance: NA; CDR3nt: TGTGCCAGCTCACCGCGTCTAGCGGAAGCCCTTTGGAATGAGCAGTTCTTC; CDR3aa: CASSPRLAEALWNEQFF
d_gene: NA; j_gene: TRBJ2-1; v_gene: TRBV30; len: 11; abundance: NA; CDR3nt: TGTGCCTGGAGTGGGTACAATGAGCAGTTCTTC; CDR3aa: CAWSGYNEQFF
d_gene: TRBD1; j_gene: TRBJ2-7; v_gene: TRBV29-1; len: 15; abundance: NA; CDR3nt: TGCAGCGTTGAAGTACCGGGACAGTTCTCCTACGAGCAGTACTTC; CDR3aa: CSVEVPGQFSYEQYF
d_gene: TRBD2; j_gene: TRBJ2-7; v_gene: TRBV9; len: 17; abundance: NA; CDR3nt: TGTGCCAGCAGCCCCCGCGGTAAGCGGGACCACTCCTACGAGCAGTACTTC; CDR3aa: CASSPRGKRDHSYEQYF
d_gene: NA; j_gene: TRBJ2-4; v_gene: TRBV11-2; len: 14; abundance: NA; CDR3nt: TGTGCCAGCAGCCTCTCTCGAGCGGAGCCCCCTCAGTACTTC; CDR3aa: CASSLSRAEPPQYF
d_gene: TRBD1; j_gene: TRBJ1-5; v_gene: TRBV28; len: 14; abundance: NA; CDR3nt: TGTGCCAGCAGTTCGACAGGGCAACAGCAGCCCCAGCATTTT; CDR3aa: CASSSTGQQQPQHF
d_gene: TRBD1; j_gene: TRBJ1-1; v_gene: TRBV29-1; len: 14; abundance: once; CDR3nt: TGCAGCGTTGAAGCGAGGGACAGGAACACTGAAGCTTTCTTT; CDR3aa: CSVEARDRNTEAFF
d_gene: TRBD2; j_gene: TRBJ2-1; v_gene: TRBV27; len: 20; abundance: NA; CDR3nt: TGTGCCAGCAGTTTAACCGGGACTAGCGGGAGGGCCCGCTCCTACAATGAGCAGTTCTTC; CDR3aa: CASSLTGTSGRARSYNEQFF
d_gene: NA; j_gene: TRBJ2-3; v_gene: TRBV6-5; len: 13; abundance: NA; CDR3nt: TGTGCCAGCAGGATTACTCCGGCTGATACGCAGTATTTT; CDR3aa: CASRITPADTQYF
d_gene: TRBD1; j_gene: TRBJ2-7; v_gene: TRBV7-9; len: 12; abundance: NA; CDR3nt: TGTGCCAGCAGCCCAACAGGGGTCGAGCAGTACTTC; CDR3aa: CASSPTGVEQYF
d_gene: NA; j_gene: TRBJ2-5; v_gene: TRBV30; len: 12; abundance: NA; CDR3nt: TGTGCCTGGGGACGGGACCGAGAGACCCAGTACTTC; CDR3aa: CAWGRDRETQYF
d_gene: TRBD1; j_gene: TRBJ2-7; v_gene: TRBV7-9; len: 15; abundance: few; CDR3nt: TGTGCCAGCAGCCGTCGGACAGGAACTTCCTACGAGCAGTACTTC; CDR3aa: CASSRRTGTSYEQYF
d_gene: NA; j_gene: TRBJ1-1; v_gene: TRBV19; len: 13; abundance: NA; CDR3nt: TGTGCCAGTAGTATAGCAGGGGATGCTGAAGCTTTCTTT; CDR3aa: CASSIAGDAEAFF
d_gene: TRBD1; j_gene: TRBJ2-3; v_gene: TRBV19; len: 15; abundance: NA; CDR3nt: TGTGCCAGTATCCCGGGACAGGGGTTTGGGGATACGCAGTATTTT; CDR3aa: CASIPGQGFGDTQYF
d_gene: NA; j_gene: TRBJ1-1; v_gene: TRBV5-5; len: 13; abundance: NA; CDR3nt: TGTGCCAGCAGCTCCAGGGGTCCCACTGAAGCTTTCTTT; CDR3aa: CASSSRGPTEAFF
d_gene: TRBD2; j_gene: TRBJ2-2; v_gene: TRBV24-1; len: 12; abundance: NA; CDR3nt: TGTGCCACCACGGGAGGGGACGGGGAGCTGTTTTTT; CDR3aa: CATTGGDGELFF
d_gene: NA; j_gene: TRBJ1-1; v_gene: TRBV6-4; len: 14; abundance: NA; CDR3nt: TGTGCCAGCAGTGAAAGTGGGGGGGCCACTGAAGCTTTCTTT; CDR3aa: CASSESGGATEAFF
d_gene: TRBD1; j_gene: TRBJ1-4; v_gene: TRBV7-9; len: 15; abundance: NA; CDR3nt: TGTGCCAGCAGCTTATTGGGACAGGGAGAGGAAAAACTGTTTTTT; CDR3aa: CASSLLGQGEEKLFF
d_gene: NA; j_gene: TRBJ1-3; v_gene: TRBV7-8; len: 14; abundance: NA; CDR3nt: TGTGCCAGCAGCTTCGAAGGGTCCGGAAACACCATATATTTT; CDR3aa: CASSFEGSGNTIYF
d_gene: TRBD1; j_gene: TRBJ2-7; v_gene: TRBV7-2; len: 14; abundance: NA; CDR3nt: TGTGCCAGCAGCTTAAGGACAGGGAACCACGAGCAGTACTTC; CDR3aa: CASSLRTGNHEQYF
d_gene: NA; j_gene: TRBJ1-2; v_gene: TRBV13; len: 15; abundance: NA; CDR3nt: TGTGCCAGCAGCTTAAGACCAGAGGAGAACTATGGCTACACCTTC; CDR3aa: CASSLRPEENYGYTF
d_gene: NA; j_gene: TRBJ1-1; v_gene: TRBV30; len: 12; abundance: NA; CDR3nt: TGTGCCTGGAAAAGGTTATCCACTGAAGCTTTCTTT; CDR3aa: CAWKRLSTEAFF
d_gene: NA; j_gene: TRBJ1-3; v_gene: TRBV6-5; len: 14; abundance: NA; CDR3nt: TGTGCCAGCAGCGACGTGGGTACGGGAAACACCATATATTTT; CDR3aa: CASSDVGTGNTIYF
d_gene: NA; j_gene: TRBJ1-4; v_gene: TRBV29-1; len: 12; abundance: NA; CDR3nt: TGCAGCGCACAGAGAACTAATGAAAAACTGTTTTTT; CDR3aa: CSAQRTNEKLFF
d_gene: TRBD1; j_gene: TRBJ1-2; v_gene: TRBV19; len: 16; abundance: NA; CDR3nt: TGTGCCAGTAGTATAGACCCCGGACAGGGGAGAGATGGCTACACCTTC; CDR3aa: CASSIDPGQGRDGYTF
d_gene: TRBD1; j_gene: TRBJ1-2; v_gene: TRBV18; len: 15; abundance: NA; CDR3nt: TGTGCCAGCTCAACCGGGACAGGGGGTAATTATGGCTACACCTTC; CDR3aa: CASSTGTGGNYGYTF
d_gene: NA; j_gene: TRBJ2-7; v_gene: TRBV27; len: 14; abundance: NA; CDR3nt: TGTGCCAGCAGTTCCCATAATGGGGAACTCGAGCAGTACTTC; CDR3aa: CASSSHNGELEQYF
d_gene: NA; j_gene: TRBJ2-7; v_gene: TRBV6-4; len: 14; abundance: few; CDR3nt: TGTGCCAGCAGTGTATGGGGTATCTACCACGAGCAGTACTTC; CDR3aa: CASSVWGIYHEQYF
d_gene: TRBD2; j_gene: TRBJ2-7; v_gene: TRBV7-8; len: 14; abundance: NA; CDR3nt: TGTGCCAGCAGCCCGGGACTAGCGGGCTACGAGCAGTACTTC; CDR3aa: CASSPGLAGYEQYF
d_gene: NA; j_gene: TRBJ2-7; v_gene: TRBV6-5; len: 15; abundance: NA; CDR3nt: TGTGCCAGCAGATTGGGACACCTCTCCTCCTACGAGCAGTACTTC; CDR3aa: CASRLGHLSSYEQYF
d_gene: NA; j_gene: TRBJ2-1; v_gene: TRBV7-3; len: 13; abundance: once; CDR3nt: TGTGCCAGCAGCAGTGACAGTTACAATGAGCAGTTCTTC; CDR3aa: CASSSDSYNEQFF
d_gene: TRBD2; j_gene: TRBJ2-1; v_gene: TRBV7-9; len: 14; abundance: NA; CDR3nt: TGTGCCAGCAGCTTACGGACTAGCGGAGATGAGCAGTTCTTC; CDR3aa: CASSLRTSGDEQFF
d_gene: NA; j_gene: TRBJ2-5; v_gene: TRBV5-4; len: 14; abundance: NA; CDR3nt: TGTGCCAGCAGCTTGGTTGGGGGAAGCGAGACCCAGTACTTC; CDR3aa: CASSLVGGSETQYF
d_gene: NA; j_gene: TRBJ1-2; v_gene: TRBV6-2/TRBV6-3; len: 15; abundance: NA; CDR3nt: TGTGCCAGCAGTTACAGGGCCATAGAACGCTATGGCTACACCTTC; CDR3aa: CASSYRAIERYGYTF